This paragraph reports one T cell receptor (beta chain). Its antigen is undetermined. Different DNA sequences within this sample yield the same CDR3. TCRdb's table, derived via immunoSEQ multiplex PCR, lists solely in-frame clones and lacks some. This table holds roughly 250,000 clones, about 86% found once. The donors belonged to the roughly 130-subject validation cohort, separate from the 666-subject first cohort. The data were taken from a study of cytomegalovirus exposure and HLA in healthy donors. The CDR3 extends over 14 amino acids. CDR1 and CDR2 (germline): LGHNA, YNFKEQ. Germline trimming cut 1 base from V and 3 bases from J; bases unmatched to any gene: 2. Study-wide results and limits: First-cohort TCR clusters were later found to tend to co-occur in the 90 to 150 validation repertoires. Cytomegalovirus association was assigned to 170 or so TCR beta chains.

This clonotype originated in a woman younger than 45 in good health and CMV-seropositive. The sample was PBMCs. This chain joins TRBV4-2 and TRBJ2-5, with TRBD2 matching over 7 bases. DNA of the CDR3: TGTGCCAGCAGCCAAGGGACTAGGAAAGAGACCCAGTACTTC. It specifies CASSQGTRKETQYF.